This T cell receptor (beta chain) stems from a study of cytomegalovirus exposure and HLA in healthy donors. It was with 60 Vbeta and 13 Jbeta primers that the PCR ran. TCRdb's copy holds only in-frame clones and misses some; the assay was immunoSEQ multiplex PCR. Of 150,000 to 170,000 clones in the sample, about three quarters are singletons; the top ten hold roughly 1.4%. The CDR3 contains 11 residues. Trimming took 1 base from V and 7 from J, leaving 5 bases between them. CDR1 LNHNV and CDR2 YYDKDF come from the germline V gene (reference sequence). Material: PBMCs. This chain connects TRBV15 to TRBJ2-7; maybe TRBD2 (5 bases). This clonotype originated in a young man in good health and CMV-seronegative. CDR3 nucleotides: TGTGCCACCAGCAGAGGGAGGGAGCAGTACTTC. Its translation is CATSRGREQYF.